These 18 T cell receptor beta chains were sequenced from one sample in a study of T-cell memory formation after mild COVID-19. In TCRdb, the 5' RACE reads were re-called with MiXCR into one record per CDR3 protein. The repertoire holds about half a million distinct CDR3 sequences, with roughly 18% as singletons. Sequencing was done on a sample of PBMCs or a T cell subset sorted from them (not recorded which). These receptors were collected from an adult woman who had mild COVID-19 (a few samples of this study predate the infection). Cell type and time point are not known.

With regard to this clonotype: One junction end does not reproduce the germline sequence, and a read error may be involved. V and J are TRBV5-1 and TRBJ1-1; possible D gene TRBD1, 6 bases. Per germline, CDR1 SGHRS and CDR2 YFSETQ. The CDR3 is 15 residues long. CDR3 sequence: CASSLVTGLNTEAFF. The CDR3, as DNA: TGCGCCAGCAGTTTGGTTACAGGGTTGAACACTGAAGCTTTCTTT.

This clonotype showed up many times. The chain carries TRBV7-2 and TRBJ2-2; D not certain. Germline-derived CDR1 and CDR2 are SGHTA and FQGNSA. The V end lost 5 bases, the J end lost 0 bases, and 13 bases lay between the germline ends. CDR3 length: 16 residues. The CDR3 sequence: CASSPLFVTNTGELFF. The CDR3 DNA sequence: TGTGCCAGCAGCCCGCTGTTTGTGACGAACACCGGGGAGCTGTTTTTT.

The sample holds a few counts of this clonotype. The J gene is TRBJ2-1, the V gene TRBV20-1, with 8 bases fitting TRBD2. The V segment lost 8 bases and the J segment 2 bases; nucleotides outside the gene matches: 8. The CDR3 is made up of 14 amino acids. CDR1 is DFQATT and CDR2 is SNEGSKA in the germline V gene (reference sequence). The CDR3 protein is CSPPSGLAYNEQFF. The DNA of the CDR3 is TGCAGTCCCCCTTCGGGACTAGCCTACAATGAGCAGTTCTTC.

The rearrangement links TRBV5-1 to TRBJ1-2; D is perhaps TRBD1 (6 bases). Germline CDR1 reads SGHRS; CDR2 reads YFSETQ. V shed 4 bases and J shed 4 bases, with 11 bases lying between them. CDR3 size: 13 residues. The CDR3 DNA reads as TGCGCCAGCAGCGCCGGGGGCAGCTATGGCTACACCTTC. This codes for CASSAGGSYGYTF. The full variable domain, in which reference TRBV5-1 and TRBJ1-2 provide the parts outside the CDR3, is KAGVTQTPRYLIKTRGQQVTLSCSPISGHRSVSWYQQTPGQGLQFLFEYFSETQRNKGNFPGRFSGRQFSNSRSEMNVSTLELGDSALYLCASSAGGSYGYTFGSGTRLTVV.

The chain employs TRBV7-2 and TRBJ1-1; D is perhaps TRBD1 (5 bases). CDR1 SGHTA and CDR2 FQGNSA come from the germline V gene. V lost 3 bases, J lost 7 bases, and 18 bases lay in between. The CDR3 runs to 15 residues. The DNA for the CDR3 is TGTGCCAGCAGCTTCGGGGGTGTGGCGGGGAATGAAGCTTTCTTT. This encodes CASSFGGVAGNEAFF.

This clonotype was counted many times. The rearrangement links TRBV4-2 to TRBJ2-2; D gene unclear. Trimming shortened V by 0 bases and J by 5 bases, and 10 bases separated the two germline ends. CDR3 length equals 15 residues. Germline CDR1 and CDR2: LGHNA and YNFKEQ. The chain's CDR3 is CASSQEWWGTGELFF. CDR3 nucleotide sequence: TGTGCCAGCAGCCAAGAATGGTGGGGTACCGGGGAGCTGTTTTTT.

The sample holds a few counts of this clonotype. CDR3 loop: CASSLGNDSPLHF. The CDR3 DNA follows: TGTGCCAGCAGCTTAGGGAACGATTCACCCCTCCACTTT. This chain links TRBV7-9 with TRBJ1-6; D call uncertain. V was pared by 1 base and J by 8 bases, with 6 bases between. The CDR3 loop spans 13 amino acids. Germline V CDR1 and CDR2: SEHNR, FQNEAQ (reference sequence).

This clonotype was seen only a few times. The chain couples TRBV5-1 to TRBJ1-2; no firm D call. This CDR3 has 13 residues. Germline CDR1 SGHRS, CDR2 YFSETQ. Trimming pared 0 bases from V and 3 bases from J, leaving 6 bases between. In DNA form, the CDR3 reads TGCGCCAGCAGCTTGGTCACAGACTATGGCTACACCTTC. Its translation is CASSLVTDYGYTF.

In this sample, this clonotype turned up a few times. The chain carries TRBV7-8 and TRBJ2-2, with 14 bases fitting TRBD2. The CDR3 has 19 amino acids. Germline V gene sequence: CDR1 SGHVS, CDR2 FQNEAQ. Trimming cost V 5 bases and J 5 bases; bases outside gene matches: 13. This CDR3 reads CASSIYSGLAGVGTGELFF. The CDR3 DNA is TGTGCCAGCAGCATCTATTCGGGACTAGCGGGAGTTGGAACCGGGGAGCTGTTTTTT.

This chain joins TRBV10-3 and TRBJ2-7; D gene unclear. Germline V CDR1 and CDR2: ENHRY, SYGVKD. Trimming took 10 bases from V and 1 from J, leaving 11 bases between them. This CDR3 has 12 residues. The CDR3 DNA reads TGTGCCACCGGGCAAACTTCCTACGAGCAGTACTTC. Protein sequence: CATGQTSYEQYF.

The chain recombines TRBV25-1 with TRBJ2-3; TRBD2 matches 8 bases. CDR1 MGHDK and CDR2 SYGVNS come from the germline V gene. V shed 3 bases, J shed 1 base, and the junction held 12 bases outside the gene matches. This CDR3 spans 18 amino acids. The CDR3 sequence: CASSDPSGSGIGTDTQYF. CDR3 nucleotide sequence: TGTGCCAGCAGTGACCCAAGCGGGAGTGGGATTGGCACAGATACGCAGTATTTT.

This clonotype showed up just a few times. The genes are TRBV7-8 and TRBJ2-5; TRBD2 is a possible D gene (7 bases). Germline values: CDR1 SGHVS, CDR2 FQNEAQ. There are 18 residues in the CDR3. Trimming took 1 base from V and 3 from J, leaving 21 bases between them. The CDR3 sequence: CASSLGRVWAGAKETQYF. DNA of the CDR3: TGTGCCAGCAGCTTAGGACGAGTCTGGGCGGGGGCCAAAGAGACCCAGTACTTC.

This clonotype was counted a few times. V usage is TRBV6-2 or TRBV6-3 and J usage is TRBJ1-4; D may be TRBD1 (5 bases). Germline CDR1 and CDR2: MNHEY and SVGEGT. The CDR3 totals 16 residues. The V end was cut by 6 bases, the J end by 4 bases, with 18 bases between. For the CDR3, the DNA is TGTGCCAGCAGCGGAGATCTACAGGTGATTAATGAAAAACTGTTTTTT. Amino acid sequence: CASSGDLQVINEKLFF.

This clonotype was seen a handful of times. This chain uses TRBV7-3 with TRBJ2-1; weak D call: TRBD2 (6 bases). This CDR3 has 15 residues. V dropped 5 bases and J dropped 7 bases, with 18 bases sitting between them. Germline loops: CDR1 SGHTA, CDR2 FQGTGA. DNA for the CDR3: TGTGCCAGCAGCATGACTAGGCGCGGTAGGAATGAGCAGTTCTTC. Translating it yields CASSMTRRGRNEQFF.

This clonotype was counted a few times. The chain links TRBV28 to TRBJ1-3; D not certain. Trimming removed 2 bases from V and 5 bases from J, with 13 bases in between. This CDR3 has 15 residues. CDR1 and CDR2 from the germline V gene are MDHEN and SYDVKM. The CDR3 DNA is TGTGCCAGCAGTTTAACTACGGGTTCAAGAAACACCATATATTTT. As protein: CASSLTTGSRNTIYF.

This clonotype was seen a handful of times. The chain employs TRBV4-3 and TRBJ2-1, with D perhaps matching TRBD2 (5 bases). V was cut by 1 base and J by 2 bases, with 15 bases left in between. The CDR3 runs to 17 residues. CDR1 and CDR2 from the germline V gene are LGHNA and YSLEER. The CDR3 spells CASSQARTSPTYNEQFF. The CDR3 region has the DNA TGCGCCAGCAGCCAAGCCCGTACTAGTCCCACCTACAATGAGCAGTTCTTC.

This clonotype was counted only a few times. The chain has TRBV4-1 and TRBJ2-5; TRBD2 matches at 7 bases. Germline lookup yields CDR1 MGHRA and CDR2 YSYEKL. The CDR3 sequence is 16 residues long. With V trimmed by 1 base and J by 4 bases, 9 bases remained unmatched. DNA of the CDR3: TGCGCCAGCAGCCAAGGGGATCGGGACTACCCAGAGACCCAGTACTTC. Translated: CASSQGDRDYPETQYF.

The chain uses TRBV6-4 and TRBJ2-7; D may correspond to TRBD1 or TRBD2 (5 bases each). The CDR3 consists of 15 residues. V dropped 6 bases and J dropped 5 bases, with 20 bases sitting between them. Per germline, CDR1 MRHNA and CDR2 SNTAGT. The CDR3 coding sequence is TGTGCCAGCAGCCCCACAGGACTGGGTCTCGACGAGCAGTACTTC. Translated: CASSPTGLGLDEQYF.